These 25 T cell receptor beta chains came from one sample sequenced in a study of T cells in tumors after PD-1 blockade. Profiled with immunoSEQ multiplex PCR; TCRdb holds only in-frame clones, not every one. Of about 15,000 clones detected, over 75% appear once; the ten largest clones hold 20% to 25%. The specimen was PBMCs, collected after anti-PD-1 treatment. Receptor source: a human donor with basal cell carcinoma.

In its sample, this clone was seen a few times. The chain joins TRBV11-1 to TRBJ2-1, with 9 bases matching TRBD2. This CDR3 spans 16 amino acids. V lost 1 base to trimming and J lost 1 base; unmatched junction nucleotides: 2. CDR1 is SGHAT, CDR2 FQDESV, per germline (reference sequence). In DNA, the CDR3 is TGTGCCAGCAGCTTAGGACTAGCGGCTTCCTACAATGAGCAGTTCTTC. Protein sequence: CASSLGLAASYNEQFF.

This clone appeared a few times. The rearrangement uses TRBV27 and TRBJ2-2; 11 bases match TRBD2. The CDR3 length is 17 residues. Germline CDR1 and CDR2: MNHEY and SMNVEV (reference sequence). The J segment lost 7 bases and the V segment lost 5 bases, leaving 12 bases of the junction unmatched. Here the CDR3 DNA reads TGTGCCAGCAGTCCACTCAGCGGGACTAGCGGAATCGGGGAGCTGTTTTTT. It is translated as CASSPLSGTSGIGELFF.

The chain recombines TRBV4-2 with TRBJ2-7, with D maybe TRBD1 (6 bases). CDR1 and CDR2 (germline): LGHNA, YNFKEQ. The CDR3 extends over 18 amino acids. Trimming pared 3 bases from V and 4 bases from J, leaving 25 bases between. As DNA, the CDR3 is TGTGCCAGCAGCCATGTGACAGGTTCCCTTGGGTTAACGTACGAGCAGTACTTC. This codes for CASSHVTGSLGLTYEQYF.

The rearrangement links TRBV6-1 to TRBJ1-5, with 7 bases identical to TRBD1. CDR1 and CDR2 from the germline V gene are MNHNS and SASEGT. The trim removed 3 bases at V and 2 bases at J, leaving 7 bases unmatched. CDR3 size: 16 residues. The CDR3 region is CASSDRRTGGNQPQHF. In DNA, the CDR3 is TGTGCCAGCAGTGACCGGCGGACAGGCGGCAATCAGCCCCAGCATTTT.

This clone was detected a few times. Other nucleotide sequences from this sample produce the same CDR3. This rearrangement joins TRBV2 to TRBJ2-1, with a tentative D call TRBD2 (5 bases). Germline lookup yields CDR1 SNHLY and CDR2 FYNNEI. With 5 bases removed from V and 0 bases from J, the gap between germline ends came to 23 bases. The CDR3 length is 19 residues. CDR3 protein: CASSYGWARVGSSYNEQFF. The CDR3, as DNA: TGTGCCAGCAGTTATGGGTGGGCGCGGGTGGGGAGCTCCTACAATGAGCAGTTCTTC.

The chain couples TRBV2 to TRBJ1-1; D possibly corresponds to TRBD1 (5 bases). The V and J ends lost 1 base and 6 bases respectively, with 12 bases between them. The CDR3 is made up of 14 amino acids. Germline V CDR1 and CDR2: SNHLY, FYNNEI. CDR3 in DNA: TGTGCCAGCAGTGAAGGGAAGGGGCTGGCTGAAGCTTTCTTT. This codes for CASSEGKGLAEAFF. Full variable domain (remainder filled in from reference TRBV2 and TRBJ1-1): EPEVTQTPSHQVTQMGQEVILRCVPISNHLYFYWYRQILGQKVEFLVSFYNNEISEKSEIFDDQFSVERPDGSNFTLKIRSTKLEDSAMYFCASSEGKGLAEAFFGQGTRLTVV.

This clone was picked up one time. J is TRBJ1-2 and V is TRBV9; 10 bases align to TRBD1. Looked up from germline, CDR1 is SGDLS and CDR2 is YYNGEE. The V gene end was trimmed by 5 bases and the J gene end by 5 bases; junction bases not matched to a gene: 6. There are 14 residues in the CDR3. This CDR3 is CASRRTGGTYGYTF. CDR3 nucleotides: TGTGCCAGCAGGCGGACAGGGGGGACTTATGGCTACACCTTC.

V usage is TRBV5-1 and J usage is TRBJ1-1; TRBD1 matches at 7 bases. Germline V gene lookup returns CDR1 SGHRS and CDR2 YFSETQ. CDR3 length equals 16 residues. V gave up 4 bases and J gave up 0 bases; unmatched junction bases: 9. The CDR3 here is CASSLGTDGLNTEAFF. The DNA for the CDR3 is TGCGCCAGCAGCCTCGGGACAGATGGGTTGAACACTGAAGCTTTCTTT.

Regarding this clone: The same CDR3 also results from other DNA sequences found in this sample. The chain carries TRBV2 and TRBJ2-1; D may be TRBD2 (5 bases). Deletions cut 8 bases from V and 0 bases from J, with 26 bases between. The germline CDR1 and CDR2 sequences are SNHLY and FYNNEI. This CDR3 is 19 amino acids long. The CDR3 loop is CASCYGWARVGSSYNEQFF. CDR3 in DNA: TGTGCCAGCTGTTACGGGTGGGCGCGGGTGGGGAGCTCCTACAATGAGCAGTTCTTC.

This clone was detected once. This chain links TRBV7-6 with TRBJ1-3, with D unresolved. The germline V and J ends were trimmed by 1 base and 2 bases, with 12 bases remaining between them. Germline V CDR1 and CDR2: SGHVS, FNYEAQ. This CDR3 has 16 residues. For the CDR3, the DNA is TGTGCCAGCAGCTTAGTTTGGGAGCTTACTGGAAACACCATATATTTT. Translated: CASSLVWELTGNTIYF.

The sample holds a few counts of this clone. The J gene is TRBJ1-4, the V gene TRBV19; possible D gene TRBD1, 5 bases. V lost 3 bases and J lost 8, with 13 bases in between. Germline CDR1 and CDR2: LNHDA and SQIVND (reference sequence). The length of the CDR3 is 14 residues. The CDR3 coding sequence is TGTGCCAGTAGTATTGGGGGAGTCAACGAAAAACTGTTTTTT. Its translation: CASSIGGVNEKLFF.

The chain is built from TRBV12-1 and TRBJ2-5; the table gives TRBD2 as D, unverified against the DNA. TRBV12-1 is given as a pseudogene. This CDR3 comprises 17 residues. The CDR3 here is CASSFGTSGGYQETQYF. CDR3 nucleotides: TGTGCCAGCAGCTTTGGGACTAGCGGGGGGTACCAAGAGACCCAGTACTTC.

The chain couples TRBV14 to TRBJ1-2; TRBD1 is a possible D gene (5 bases). Trimming removed 2 bases at V and 2 bases at J, with 9 bases between. The length of the CDR3 is 14 residues. Germline values: CDR1 SGHDN, CDR2 FVKESK. The CDR3 nucleotides read TGTGCCAGCAGCCAAATCGGGGACAACTATGGCTACACCTTC. Translating it yields CASSQIGDNYGYTF.

The count of this clone is one. The V call is TRBV2, the J call TRBJ1-2, with D unresolved. Germline loops: CDR1 SNHLY, CDR2 FYNNEI. The CDR3 contains 10 residues. Trimming pared 6 bases from V and 9 bases from J, leaving 8 bases between. CDR3 protein: CASRVARYTF. As DNA, the CDR3 is TGTGCCAGCAGGGTAGCTCGCTACACCTTC.

This clone appeared once. This chain links TRBV7-9 with TRBJ2-2, with D perhaps TRBD1 (6 bases). CDR3 size: 14 residues. The ends were cut back, 5 bases at V and 1 base at J, with 8 bases in the middle. Germline lookup yields CDR1 SEHNR and CDR2 FQNEAQ (reference sequence). CDR3 protein: CASSQQGNTGELFF. The DNA of the CDR3 is TGTGCCAGCAGCCAACAGGGGAACACCGGGGAGCTGTTTTTT.

The rearrangement links TRBV5-1 to TRBJ1-2; D unclear. This CDR3 comprises 16 residues. V was shortened by 0 bases and J by 6 bases, with 18 bases between the two germline ends. CDR1 SGHRS and CDR2 YFSETQ come from the germline V gene. This CDR3 reads CASSLGEFVDIDGYTF. DNA of the CDR3: TGCGCCAGCAGCTTGGGGGAGTTCGTAGACATTGATGGCTACACCTTC. Full variable domain (rest looked up from reference TRBV5-1 and TRBJ1-2): KAGVTQTPRYLIKTRGQQVTLSCSPISGHRSVSWYQQTPGQGLQFLFEYFSETQRNKGNFPGRFSGRQFSNSRSEMNVSTLELGDSALYLCASSLGEFVDIDGYTFGSGTRLTVV.

V is TRBV25-1 and J is TRBJ2-7; 12 nucleotides line up with TRBD2. This CDR3 contains 16 residues. J gave up 4 bases and V 3 bases, and 7 bases lay outside the gene matches. The germline CDR1 and CDR2 sequences are MGHDK and SYGVNS. CDR3 loop: CASSDRLAGVGYEQYF. The CDR3 DNA reads as TGTGCCAGCAGTGACAGACTAGCGGGAGTGGGTTACGAGCAGTACTTC.

The CDR3 region has the DNA TGTGCCAGCAGTTTATCAGGAGAGACCCAGTACTTC. As protein: CASSLSGETQYF. V is TRBV12-3 or TRBV12-4 and J is TRBJ2-5; D ambiguous. CDR3 length: 12 residues. V dropped 2 bases and J dropped 4 bases, with 5 bases sitting between them.

The rearrangement uses TRBV6-2 or TRBV6-3 and TRBJ2-4; TRBD1 might be the D (6 bases). The V and J ends lost 2 bases and 7 bases respectively, with 18 bases between them. In germline, CDR1 is MNHEY, CDR2 SVGEGT. This CDR3 is built from 16 residues. CDR3: CASSYGSGGLINIQYF. The CDR3 DNA reads as TGTGCCAGCAGTTACGGCAGTGGGGGCCTGATCAACATTCAGTACTTC.

The chain carries TRBV3-1 (or the pseudogene TRBV3-2) and TRBJ2-1, with TRBD2 matching 13 bases. The germline CDR1 and CDR2 sequences are LGHDT and YNNKEL (reference sequence). V shed 5 bases, J shed 5 bases, and the junction held 6 bases outside the gene matches. The CDR3 loop spans 16 amino acids. The DNA for the CDR3 is TGTGCCAGCAGCTCAACCGGGACTAGCGGGAACAATGAGCAGTTCTTC. It codes for CASSSTGTSGNNEQFF.

The chain carries TRBV4-1 and TRBJ2-7; 9 bases are a match to TRBD1. CDR3 length: 17 residues. V lost 1 base and J lost 5; bases outside the gene matches: 12. The germline gives CDR1 MGHRA, CDR2 YSYEKL. The CDR3 protein is CASSQGGGGQGIHEQYF. Here the CDR3 DNA reads TGCGCCAGCAGCCAAGGAGGCGGGGGACAGGGAATCCACGAGCAGTACTTC.

The genes are TRBV7-6 and TRBJ2-7; D not certain. Trimming left V 4 bases short and J 0 bases short, with 10 bases between. The CDR3 is made up of 14 amino acids. Germline CDR1 and CDR2: SGHVS and FNYEAQ. The DNA of the CDR3 is TGTGCCAGCAGCTCAACGGCAACCTCCTACGAGCAGTACTTC. Translation gives CASSSTATSYEQYF.

This clone was seen once. This chain links TRBV5-1 with TRBJ2-7, with TRBD1 identical over 7 bases. The CDR3 spans 14 residues. With 0 bases clipped from V and 2 bases from J, the junction kept 2 bases outside the gene matches. Germline CDR1 SGHRS, CDR2 YFSETQ. In nucleotides, the CDR3 is TGCGCCAGCAGCTTGGCGGGACAGCCCTACGAGCAGTACTTC. Its protein is CASSLAGQPYEQYF.

As to this clone: The sample holds other DNA sequences that translate to the same CDR3. The chain employs TRBV27 and TRBJ2-1; D possibly corresponds to TRBD1 (6 bases). The CDR3 is 16 amino acids. Germline CDR1 is MNHEY and CDR2 is SMNVEV (reference sequence). Deletions cut 6 bases from V and 2 bases from J, with 17 bases between. CDR3 DNA sequence: TGTGCCAGCAGCCCAGGGGCCGGACTTCCCTACAATGAGCAGTTCTTC. This translates into CASSPGAGLPYNEQFF.

The CDR3 bases are TGTGCCAGCAGCTTAATAGGCAATGAGCAGTTCTTC. Translating it yields CASSLIGNEQFF. The chain combines TRBV7-3 with TRBJ2-1; D ambiguous. V was trimmed by 1 base and J by 6 bases, leaving 4 bases between them. CDR3 length equals 12 residues. CDR1 is SGHTA, CDR2 FQGTGA, per germline.